This T cell receptor beta chain is from a study of T cell changes during pregnancy in multiple sclerosis. TCRdb keeps only in-frame clones here, not all; method: immunoSEQ multiplex PCR. Of roughly 70,000 clones in the sample, about nine tenths were seen once. This clonotype originated in a female donor with multiple sclerosis, enrolled in a pregnancy study. Sample: peripheral blood, taken in the third trimester of pregnancy.

The CDR3 here is CASSPSATNTGELFF. CDR3 in DNA: TGTGCCAGCAGCCCTAGCGCTACGAACACCGGGGAGCTGTTTTTT. The genes are TRBV4-2 and TRBJ2-2; tentative D call: TRBD2 (6 bases). The CDR3 has 15 amino acids. The V gene's germline CDR1 is LGHNA and CDR2 YNFKEQ. Trimming removed 4 bases from V and 0 bases from J, with 9 bases in between.